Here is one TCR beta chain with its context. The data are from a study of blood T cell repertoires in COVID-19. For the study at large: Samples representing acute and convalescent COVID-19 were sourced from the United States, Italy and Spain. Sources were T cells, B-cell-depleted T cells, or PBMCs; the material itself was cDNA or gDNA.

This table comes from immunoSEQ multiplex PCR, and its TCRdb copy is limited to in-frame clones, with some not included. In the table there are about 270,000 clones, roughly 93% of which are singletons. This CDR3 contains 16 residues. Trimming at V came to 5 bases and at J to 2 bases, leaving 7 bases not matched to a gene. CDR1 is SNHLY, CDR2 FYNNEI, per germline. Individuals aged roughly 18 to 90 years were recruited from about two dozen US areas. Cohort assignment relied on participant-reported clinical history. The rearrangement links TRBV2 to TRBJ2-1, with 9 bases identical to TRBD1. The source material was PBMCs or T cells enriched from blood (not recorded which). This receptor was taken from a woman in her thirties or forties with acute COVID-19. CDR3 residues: CASSRTDRGPYNEQFF. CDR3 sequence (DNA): TGTGCCAGCAGTCGAACGGACAGGGGACCCTACAATGAGCAGTTCTTC.